These 18 T cell receptor beta chains originate from one sample sequenced in a study of spatial heterogeneity in lung cancer. Described time point: sample taken at primary tumor resection. From tumor, nontumor lung or frozen PBMC, whole RNA was taken unsorted for sequencing. TCRdb re-derived calls from the 5' RACE reads in MiXCR, one entry per CDR3 protein. Of 13,000 to 15,000 distinct CDR3 sequences in the sample, around 10% were seen once. Sequenced here: PBMCs, sampled at surgery. These receptors all stem from a male donor with early-stage non-small cell lung cancer.

The table lists this clonotype with many counts. The CDR3 loop is CASSKGQGRLQETQYF. CDR3 in DNA: TGTGCCAGCAGTAAGGGACAGGGACGTCTTCAAGAGACCCAGTACTTC. The chain recombines TRBV6-5 with TRBJ2-5; 9 bases fit TRBD1. The germline V gene encodes CDR1 MNHEY and CDR2 SVGAGI. V trimming: 5 bases; J trimming: 2 bases; junction bases outside the gene matches: 9. This CDR3 contains 16 residues.

This clonotype came up many times. This chain connects TRBV19 to TRBJ1-1; D call uncertain. V lost 1 base and J lost 4, with 7 bases in between. Germline assignment: CDR1 LNHDA and CDR2 SQIVND (reference sequence). The CDR3 extends over 13 amino acids. The CDR3 sequence: CASSIVEGTEAFF. Written as DNA, the CDR3 is TGTGCCAGTAGTATAGTCGAAGGCACTGAAGCTTTCTTT.

This clonotype appeared many times. The V gene is TRBV6-5, the J gene TRBJ2-3; D call uncertain. There are 15 residues in the CDR3. Per germline, CDR1 MNHEY and CDR2 SVGAGI. V was trimmed by 2 bases and J by 5 bases, leaving 14 bases between them. The CDR3: CASSYTSGRLDTQYF. CDR3 coding DNA: TGTGCCAGCAGTTACACTTCCGGACGGCTAGATACGCAGTATTTT.

This clonotype appeared many times. J is TRBJ2-5 and V is TRBV27; 7 bases map to TRBD2. Germline V gene data show CDR1 as MNHEY and CDR2 as SMNVEV (reference sequence). J was trimmed by 1 base and V by 5 bases; bases with no gene match: 19. The CDR3 runs to 19 residues. CDR3 protein: CASSHAYGGGSHVQETQYF. The DNA of the CDR3 is TGTGCCAGCAGTCACGCCTACGGGGGAGGGAGCCATGTCCAAGAGACCCAGTACTTC.

This clonotype showed up many times. An end of the junction differs from the germline gene, which may be a read error. This chain links TRBV10-3 with TRBJ2-3; no clear D. Germline CDR1 and CDR2: ENHRY and SYGVKD. CDR3 length: 13 amino acids. CDR3 sequence: CAIRESRTDTQYF. CDR3 nucleotides: TGTGCCATCAGGGAGTCCCGCACAGATACGCAGTATTTT.

This clonotype has a count of ten or more. This chain joins TRBV5-1 and TRBJ2-2, with TRBD2 as a possible D gene (6 bases). The CDR3 is 15 amino acids. V dropped 0 bases and J dropped 2 bases, with 8 bases sitting between them. Germline-derived CDR1 and CDR2 are SGHRS and YFSETQ. The CDR3: CASSLAGGNTGELFF. The CDR3 DNA follows: TGCGCCAGCAGCTTGGCCGGGGGTAACACCGGGGAGCTGTTTTTT.

This clonotype was picked up many times. V is TRBV6-2 or TRBV6-3 and J is TRBJ2-1; TRBD1 or TRBD2 may be the D gene (6 bases each). The CDR3 has 16 amino acids. Trimming took off 6 bases at V and 4 bases at J, with 19 bases between the two ends. Germline V CDR1 and CDR2: MNHEY, SVGEGT. The CDR3 sequence: CASRGVHRGRYNEQFF. CDR3 bases: TGTGCCAGCAGGGGGGTTCATCGGGGGCGATACAATGAGCAGTTCTTC.

This clonotype was recorded many times. CDR3 sequence: CASSSRTSGEGYNEQFF. In nucleotides, the CDR3 is TGCGCCAGCAGCTCCCGGACTAGCGGGGAAGGGTACAATGAGCAGTTCTTC. This chain links TRBV5-1 with TRBJ2-1; 12 nucleotides agree with TRBD2. Losses at the gene ends were 3 bases for V and 4 bases for J; bases not matched to a gene: 8. Germline CDR1 SGHRS, CDR2 YFSETQ. The CDR3 loop spans 17 amino acids.

This clonotype was detected many times. This rearrangement joins TRBV7-2 to TRBJ2-1, with D hard to call. Trimming removed 3 bases at V and 5 bases at J, with 11 bases between. Germline V gene lookup returns CDR1 SGHTA and CDR2 FQGNSA. The CDR3 has 14 amino acids. The CDR3 loop is CASSFRQVNNEQFF. CDR3 bases: TGTGCCAGCAGCTTCCGGCAGGTCAACAATGAGCAGTTCTTC.

J is TRBJ1-4 and V is TRBV30; D may be TRBD1 (5 bases). V lost 5 bases and J lost 8, with 12 bases in between. There are 12 residues in the CDR3. Per the germline V gene, CDR1 is GTSNPN and CDR2 is SVGIG (reference sequence). CDR3 residues: CAWGRDGEKLFF. The CDR3 DNA follows: TGTGCCTGGGGTCGGGACGGAGAAAAACTGTTTTTT.

The sample holds many counts of this clonotype. The V call is TRBV6-1, the J call TRBJ1-5; D unresolved. Deletions cut 4 bases from V and 6 bases from J, with 22 bases between. CDR3 length: 17 amino acids. Per germline, CDR1 MNHNS and CDR2 SASEGT. The CDR3 DNA is TGTGCCAGCAGTGGGTCTTTTGCAGGAGGAATGCGTCAGCCCCAGCATTTT. It codes for CASSGSFAGGMRQPQHF.

This clonotype was counted ten times or more. This rearrangement joins TRBV3-1 to TRBJ2-1, with D maybe TRBD1 (5 bases). Trimming removed 2 bases at V and 15 bases at J, with 14 bases between. CDR1 is LGHDT and CDR2 is YNNKEL in the germline V gene (reference sequence). CDR3 size: 12 residues. In DNA, the CDR3 is TGTGCCAGCAGCCAAAGGGGCGAGTTAGGGTTCTTC. This encodes CASSQRGELGFF.

This clonotype was seen ten or more times. V usage is TRBV11-2 and J usage is TRBJ1-2; 9 nucleotides agree with TRBD1. CDR3 size: 14 residues. After removal of 6 bases from V and 3 bases from J, the junction contained 5 bases not matched to a gene. The V gene's germline CDR1 is SGHAT and CDR2 FQNNGV. DNA of the CDR3: TGTGCCAGCAGAGGGACAGGGAGGGACTATGGCTACACCTTC. It is translated as CASRGTGRDYGYTF.

Ten or more counts support this clonotype. The chain links TRBV5-1 to TRBJ2-7; TRBD1 matches 9 bases. With 4 bases clipped from V and 3 bases from J, the junction kept 5 bases outside the gene matches. The germline CDR1 and CDR2 sequences are SGHRS and YFSETQ. CDR3 size: 14 residues. The CDR3 DNA sequence: TGCGCCAGCAGCAAGGACAGGGGCCTCTACGAGCAGTACTTC. As protein: CASSKDRGLYEQYF.

The chain combines TRBV19 with TRBJ2-7; no definite D call. The germline gives CDR1 LNHDA, CDR2 SQIVND (reference sequence). The CDR3 is 12 amino acids. V gave up 9 bases and J gave up 3 bases, with 12 bases separating them. The DNA of the CDR3 is TGTGCCAGCTGCCATCTAGTCTACGAGCAGTACTTC. Protein sequence: CASCHLVYEQYF.

The table lists this clonotype with many counts. The J gene is TRBJ1-3, the V gene TRBV5-1; D not certain. V lost 1 base, J lost 11 bases, and 10 bases lay in between. The CDR3 covers 12 residues. In germline, CDR1 is SGHRS, CDR2 YFSETQ. The CDR3 DNA sequence: TGCGCCAGCAGCTTGAACGGGCGACCCATATATTTT. This encodes CASSLNGRPIYF.

This clonotype was counted a few times. The chain has TRBV20-1 and TRBJ2-4; D is undetermined. The CDR3 is made up of 14 amino acids. Germline values: CDR1 DFQATT, CDR2 SNEGSKA (reference sequence). Between the trimmed V and J ends, which lost 7 bases and 3 bases, there was a span of 16 bases. CDR3 nucleotide sequence: TGCAGTGTATGGGTCACCTTAGACAAAAACATTCAGTACTTC. It yields the protein CSVWVTLDKNIQYF.

The sample holds many counts of this clonotype. The gene calls are TRBV6-1 and TRBJ1-5; possible D gene TRBD1, 6 bases. V was clipped by 4 bases and J by 6 bases, with 16 bases between them. This CDR3 is built from 15 residues. Germline loops: CDR1 MNHNS, CDR2 SASEGT. CDR3 protein: CASSGVGQRLQPQHF. CDR3 in DNA: TGTGCCAGCAGTGGGGTGGGACAACGCCTTCAGCCCCAGCATTTT.